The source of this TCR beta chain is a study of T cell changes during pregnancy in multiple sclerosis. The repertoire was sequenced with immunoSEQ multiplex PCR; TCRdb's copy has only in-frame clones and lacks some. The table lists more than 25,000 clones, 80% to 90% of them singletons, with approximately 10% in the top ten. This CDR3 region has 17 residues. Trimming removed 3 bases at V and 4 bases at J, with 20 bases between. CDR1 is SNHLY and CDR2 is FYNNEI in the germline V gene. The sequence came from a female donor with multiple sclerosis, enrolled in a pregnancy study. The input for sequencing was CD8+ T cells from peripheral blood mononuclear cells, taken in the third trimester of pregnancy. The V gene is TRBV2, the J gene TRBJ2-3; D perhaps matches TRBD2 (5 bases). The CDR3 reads CASSDVEVGVGADTQYF. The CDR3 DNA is TGTGCCAGCAGTGATGTGGAGGTGGGAGTTGGTGCAGATACGCAGTATTTT.